Listed below are T cell receptor beta chains from one sample, sequenced in a study of T-cell memory formation after mild COVID-19. MiXCR, applied by TCRdb to the 5' RACE reads, yields one record per CDR3 protein. The sample lists around 390,000 distinct CDR3 sequences, about 17% occurring once. The sequenced sample consisted of PBMCs or a T cell subset sorted from them (not recorded which). These receptors originate from a man aged 18-30 years who had mild COVID-19 (a few samples of this study predate the infection). Cell type and time point are not known. Each CDR3 is given with its conserved first and last residue. A D gene is named only where the DNA matches it firmly.

CASSLVGSGTDTQYF	TRBJ2-3	TRBV5-5	.
CASSFERLTGELFF	TRBJ2-2	TRBV5-1	.
CASSHPPSSVNEQFF	TRBJ2-1	TRBV23-1	.
CASSPGTGFTDTQYF	TRBJ2-3	TRBV18	TRBD1
CASSLRKETQYF	TRBJ2-5	TRBV12-3/TRBV12-4	.
CASSKKGSGGEQYF	TRBJ2-7	TRBV21-1	.
CASSNRVGNTQYF	TRBJ2-3	TRBV6-2/TRBV6-3	.
CASSQELLSTGELFF	TRBJ2-2	TRBV4-2	.
CASSYRDDSPLHF	TRBJ1-6	TRBV7-2	.
CASSFAEMEKLFF	TRBJ1-4	TRBV12-3/TRBV12-4	.
CASSPGTGMNIQYF	TRBJ2-4	TRBV7-9	TRBD1
CASSGGRYNEQFF	TRBJ2-1	TRBV5-6	.
CATSKGENYGYTF	TRBJ1-2	TRBV18	.
CASSQDTGYWDEQFF	TRBJ2-1	TRBV4-3	.
CASSPGQVSPNEQFF	TRBJ2-1	TRBV7-3	TRBD1
CASSFLSQGSINEQFF	TRBJ2-1	TRBV5-1	.
CASSLGTSGGAPETQYF	TRBJ2-5	TRBV7-2	TRBD2
CASSPAWGSRARRGQNEQFF	TRBJ2-1	TRBV5-1	.
CATHGENTEAFF	TRBJ1-1	TRBV28	.
CATSRGDTHTGELFF	TRBJ2-2	TRBV15	.
CASSDPVWPGELFF	TRBJ2-2	TRBV2	.
CASSQADGYNSPLHF	TRBJ1-6	TRBV4-1	.
CASSSRQGKDTEAFF	TRBJ1-1	TRBV5-1	TRBD1
CSAIDRAAQPQHF	TRBJ1-5	TRBV20-1	TRBD1
CASSRDRSEAFF	TRBJ1-1	TRBV11-2	TRBD1
CATLSGTDTQYF	TRBJ2-3	TRBV10-2	.